These 30 T cell receptor beta chains share one sample of origin, sequenced in a study of blood T cell repertoires in COVID-19. Clones were read by immunoSEQ multiplex PCR, and TCRdb kept only the in-frame ones, dropping some. The sample yields tens of thousands of clones, 88% seen once. Sequenced input: peripheral blood. The receptors come from a man aged 55 to 70 with active COVID-19.

For the CDR3, the DNA is TGCAGCGTTGGGTCAGGGGGTTACGAGCAGTACTTC. Amino acids: CSVGSGGYEQYF. This chain connects TRBV29-1 to TRBJ2-7, with 7 bases fitting TRBD1. J lost 4 bases, V lost 4 bases, and 4 bases had no gene match. CDR1 and CDR2 from the germline V gene are SQVTM and ANQGSEA. This CDR3 is built from 12 residues.

The V call is TRBV5-1, the J call TRBJ2-7, with 14 bases fitting TRBD2. The J segment lost 6 bases and the V segment lost 6 bases, leaving 17 bases of the junction unmatched. The germline V gene has CDR1 SGHRS and CDR2 YFSETQ. CDR3 length: 18 residues. The CDR3 sequence is CASTHRLDPGLAGVEQYF. CDR3 in DNA: TGCGCCAGCACCCACCGCTTGGATCCGGGACTAGCGGGAGTCGAGCAGTACTTC.

The rearrangement joins TRBV10-2 to TRBJ1-1, with 7 nucleotides matching TRBD1. The CDR3 is 15 residues long. Germline V gene data show CDR1 as WSHSY and CDR2 as SAAADI. V lost 10 bases, J lost 0 bases, and 11 bases stayed unmatched. The CDR3 here is CATQRQGGLNTEAFF. In nucleotides, the CDR3 is TGCGCCACCCAAAGACAGGGAGGCCTGAACACTGAAGCTTTCTTT.

This rearrangement joins TRBV27 to TRBJ1-6; 8 positions match TRBD1. Germline CDR1 is MNHEY and CDR2 is SMNVEV (reference sequence). V gave up 3 bases and J gave up 7 bases; unmatched junction bases: 2. The CDR3 is made up of 14 amino acids. The CDR3 nucleotides are TGTGCCAGCAGTTTGGACAGGGAGAATTCACCCCTCCACTTT. Translating gives CASSLDRENSPLHF.

The V call is TRBV7-3, the J call TRBJ1-1; D perhaps matches TRBD1 (6 bases). The CDR3 contains 17 residues. Per the germline V gene, CDR1 is SGHTA and CDR2 is FQGTGA. V was pared by 7 bases and J by 1 base, with 22 bases between. Here the CDR3 reads CASTTGHFEVENTEAFF. In nucleotides, the CDR3 is TGTGCCAGCACCACGGGACACTTTGAGGTGGAGAACACTGAAGCTTTCTTT. The variable domain in full, completed from reference TRBV7-3 and TRBJ1-1, reads GAGVSQTPSNKVTEKGKYVELRCDPISGHTALYWYRQSLGQGPEFLIYFQGTGAADDSGLPNDRFFAVRPEGSVSTLKIQRTERGDSAVYLCASTTGHFEVENTEAFFGQGTRLTVV.

This rearrangement joins TRBV7-2 to TRBJ2-3, with 9 bases lining up with TRBD2. The V gene end was trimmed by 2 bases and the J gene end by 10 bases; junction bases not matched to a gene: 10. The CDR3 spans 15 residues. Germline V CDR1 and CDR2: SGHTA, FQGNSA. This CDR3 reads CASSLILAGVSPQYF. Written as DNA, the CDR3 is TGTGCCAGCAGCTTAATCTTAGCGGGAGTTTCGCCGCAGTATTTT.

CDR3 sequence reads: CASSYISYEQYF. In DNA, the CDR3 is TGTGCCAGCAGCTACATTTCCTACGAGCAGTACTTC. The J gene is TRBJ2-7, the V gene TRBV7-8; D is unresolved. The CDR3 is 12 residues long. Germline values: CDR1 SGHVS, CDR2 FQNEAQ. The V and J ends lost 4 bases and 1 base respectively, with 5 bases between them.

In the case of this clone: One junction end does not reproduce the germline sequence, and a read error may be involved. V usage is TRBV12-3 or TRBV12-4 and J usage is TRBJ2-1, with D uncertain. The CDR3 totals 13 residues. CDR3 region: CASSLYSNNEQFF. CDR3 in DNA: TGTGCCAGCAGTTTATACTCCAACAATGAGCAGTTCTTC.

In DNA form, the CDR3 reads TGTGCCAGCAGTGTAGGGGGGGGATATGAGCAGTTCTTC. This gives the protein CASSVGGGYEQFF. This sequence joins TRBV6-4 and TRBJ2-1; a weak D match, TRBD2 (7 bases). The germline V and J ends were trimmed by 4 bases and 8 bases, with 12 bases remaining between them. Germline loops: CDR1 MRHNA, CDR2 SNTAGT. This CDR3 contains 13 residues.

This rearrangement joins TRBV18 to TRBJ2-3; 9 bases are a match to TRBD1. Germline V lookup: CDR1 KGHSH, CDR2 LQKENI. With 2 bases clipped from V and 0 bases from J, the junction kept 0 bases outside the gene matches. The CDR3 runs to 15 residues. This CDR3 reads CASSPGTGSTDTQYF. The CDR3 DNA reads TGTGCCAGCTCACCAGGGACAGGGAGCACAGATACGCAGTATTTT.

V is TRBV5-1 and J is TRBJ2-3; 11 positions agree with TRBD2. The V segment lost 5 bases and the J segment 5 bases; nucleotides outside the gene matches: 4. Germline assignment: CDR1 SGHRS and CDR2 YFSETQ. This CDR3 has 14 residues. CDR3 DNA: TGCGCCAGCAGACTAGCGGGAGAGGTAGATACGCAGTATTTT. It is translated as CASRLAGEVDTQYF. Full variable domain (rest looked up from reference TRBV5-1 and TRBJ2-3): KAGVTQTPRYLIKTRGQQVTLSCSPISGHRSVSWYQQTPGQGLQFLFEYFSETQRNKGNFPGRFSGRQFSNSRSEMNVSTLELGDSALYLCASRLAGEVDTQYFGPGTRLTVL.

In this sample, this clone turned up once. The chain recombines TRBV3-1 (or the pseudogene TRBV3-2) with TRBJ1-1; D is possibly TRBD1 (6 bases). The CDR3 sequence is 14 residues long. Germline assignment: CDR1 LGHDT and CDR2 YNNKEL (reference sequence). Trimming pared 4 bases from V and 7 bases from J, leaving 16 bases between. The CDR3 spells CASSLSGGRDEAFF. CDR3 nucleotide sequence: TGTGCCAGCAGCCTCTCGGGGGGGCGCGATGAAGCTTTCTTT.

The chain couples TRBV30 to TRBJ2-5; 9 bases are a match to TRBD1. This CDR3 is 15 amino acids long. J lost 9 bases, V lost 0 bases, and 11 bases had no gene match. Germline CDR1 reads GTSNPN; CDR2 reads SVGIG (reference sequence). The CDR3 is CAWSVRGQGIVAQYF. DNA of the CDR3: TGTGCCTGGAGTGTACGGGGACAGGGAATCGTGGCCCAGTACTTC.

This clone was seen only a few times. The chain links TRBV21-1 to TRBJ2-2; the D call in the table, TRBD2, was not verified against the DNA. TRBV21-1 is a known pseudogene. The CDR3 loop spans 19 amino acids. This chain's CDR3 is CASSKRGGDLKRNTGELFF. The CDR3 coding sequence is TGTGCCAGCAGCAAGCGGGGAGGGGACCTCAAGAGGAACACCGGGGAGCTGTTTTTT.

The chain combines TRBV5-1 with TRBJ2-5; TRBD1 matches at 7 bases. V dropped 4 bases and J dropped 2; count of bases not matched to a gene: 5. CDR1 and CDR2 from the germline V gene are SGHRS and YFSETQ. CDR3 length: 14 amino acids. CDR3 nucleotides: TGCGCCAGCAGCCCAGACAGGGTTCAAGAGACCCAGTACTTC. Translating it yields CASSPDRVQETQYF.

This clone was counted once. V gene TRBV29-1 combines with J gene TRBJ2-1, with D hard to call. The CDR3 spans 15 residues. Deletions cut 0 bases from V and 0 bases from J, with 9 bases between. CDR1 and CDR2 (germline): SQVTM, ANQGSEA. This CDR3 reads CSVEDPLSSYNEQFF. The CDR3 DNA reads TGCAGCGTTGAAGATCCGTTGAGCTCCTACAATGAGCAGTTCTTC.

In DNA, the CDR3 is TGTGCCAGCAGCTTAACTAGCGGGGAGGGAGAGACCCAGTACTTC. This codes for CASSLTSGEGETQYF. The rearrangement links TRBV7-3 to TRBJ2-5; 8 positions match TRBD2. Germline CDR1 reads SGHTA; CDR2 reads FQGTGA. Losses at the gene ends were 0 bases for V and 4 bases for J; bases not matched to a gene: 4. The CDR3 is 15 residues long.

This clone is a singleton in its sample. The V gene is TRBV7-9, the J gene TRBJ1-1, with TRBD1 as a possible D gene (6 bases). CDR1 is SEHNR and CDR2 is FQNEAQ in the germline V gene (reference sequence). The CDR3 runs to 13 residues. The ends were cut back, 1 base at V and 11 bases at J, with 14 bases in the middle. CDR3 amino acids: CASSLGQGSAAFF. CDR3 sequence (DNA): TGTGCCAGCAGCTTAGGGCAGGGGAGCGCGGCTTTCTTT.

The rearrangement links TRBV2 to TRBJ2-1; 10 bases line up with TRBD2. Germline trimming cut 7 bases from V and 5 bases from J; bases unmatched to any gene: 8. Germline V gene sequence: CDR1 SNHLY, CDR2 FYNNEI. This CDR3 region has 15 residues. This CDR3 is CASNLLAGKNNEQFF. The CDR3 region has the DNA TGTGCCAGCAACCTACTAGCGGGGAAGAACAATGAGCAGTTCTTC.

The chain is built from TRBV4-1 and TRBJ1-1; D not certain. Trimming took off 4 bases at V and 4 bases at J, with 13 bases between the two ends. This CDR3 is 14 amino acids long. The germline gives CDR1 MGHRA, CDR2 YSYEKL. The chain's CDR3 is CASSPREGFTEAFF. DNA for the CDR3: TGCGCCAGCAGCCCCCGGGAAGGGTTCACTGAAGCTTTCTTT.

This clone was seen a handful of times. The V and J genes are TRBV19 and TRBJ1-1; 8 nucleotides line up with TRBD1. Trimming removed 8 bases from V and 7 bases from J; junction bases left unmatched: 6. The CDR3 runs 12 residues. Germline V CDR1 and CDR2: LNHDA, SQIVND (reference sequence). The CDR3 DNA reads TGTGCCAGTGAAGGACAGGGAGTTGAAGCTTTCTTT. Its translation: CASEGQGVEAFF. The full variable domain, with the rest looked up from reference TRBV19 and TRBJ1-1, is DGGITQSPKYLFRKEGQNVTLSCEQNLNHDAMYWYRQDPGQGLRLIYYSQIVNDFQKGDIAEGYSVSREKKESFPLTVTSAQKNPTAFYLCASEGQGVEAFFGQGTRLTVV.

This chain joins TRBV9 and TRBJ2-1; 10 bases agree with TRBD2. With V trimmed by 3 bases and J by 4 bases, 4 bases remained unmatched. This CDR3 comprises 15 residues. CDR1 and CDR2 from the germline V gene are SGDLS and YYNGEE. The CDR3 loop reads CASSDLAGVYNEQFF. In DNA form, the CDR3 reads TGTGCCAGCAGCGACCTAGCGGGAGTATACAATGAGCAGTTCTTC.

The gene calls are TRBV4-2 and TRBJ2-1, with 11 bases aligning to TRBD2. The CDR3 loop spans 14 amino acids. Trimming took 8 bases from V and 5 from J; bases not matched to a gene: 5. From germline, CDR1 is LGHNA and CDR2 YNFKEQ. The CDR3 nucleotides read TGTGCCAGCGGACAGACTAGCGGGAACAATGAGCAGTTCTTC. This codes for CASGQTSGNNEQFF.

This sequence joins TRBV2 and TRBJ2-2; 7 nucleotides line up with TRBD1. Germline CDR1 and CDR2: SNHLY and FYNNEI. The CDR3 has 13 residues. V gave up 6 bases and J gave up 6 bases; unmatched junction bases: 4. The CDR3 DNA sequence: TGTGCCAGCAGCCTTCAGGGGGCCGGGGAGCTGTTTTTT. This encodes CASSLQGAGELFF. The variable domain in full, with the rest retrieved from reference TRBV2 and TRBJ2-2, is EPEVTQTPSHQVTQMGQEVILRCVPISNHLYFYWYRQILGQKVEFLVSFYNNEISEKSEIFDDQFSVERPDGSNFTLKIRSTKLEDSAMYFCASSLQGAGELFFGEGSRLTVL.

The chain is built from TRBV19 and TRBJ1-5; D is unresolved. Trimming removed 3 bases at V and 0 bases at J, with 9 bases between. The germline CDR1 and CDR2 sequences are LNHDA and SQIVND (reference sequence). The CDR3 length is 15 residues. The CDR3 nucleotides are TGTGCCAGTAGTATGGCCCCCCTTAGCAATCAGCCCCAGCATTTT. Encoded protein: CASSMAPLSNQPQHF.

For the CDR3, the DNA is TGTGCCAGCAGCGATCGGACTAGCGGGACTAATGAGCAGTTCTTC. This encodes CASSDRTSGTNEQFF. The chain links TRBV11-3 to TRBJ2-1, with 12 nucleotides matching TRBD2. V was clipped by 5 bases and J by 7 bases; unmatched bases: 6. CDR1 and CDR2 (germline): SGHNT, YENEEA. The CDR3 spans 15 residues.

The V and J genes are TRBV7-9 and TRBJ2-7; 14 bases line up with TRBD2. In germline, CDR1 is SEHNR, CDR2 FQNEAQ (reference sequence). The CDR3 is 16 residues long. The V segment lost 5 bases and the J segment 5 bases; nucleotides outside the gene matches: 8. The CDR3 spells CASSITGTSGSHEQYF. The CDR3 DNA reads TGTGCCAGCAGCATCACGGGGACTAGCGGGAGTCACGAGCAGTACTTC.

This chain uses TRBV27 with TRBJ1-1, with TRBD1 matching 9 bases. The CDR3 runs 14 residues. Germline V CDR1 and CDR2: MNHEY, SMNVEV (reference sequence). Unmatched junction bases numbered 3, after V lost 6 bases and J lost 1 base. The CDR3 DNA sequence: TGTGCCAGCAGGATACAGGGGGCGAACACTGAAGCTTTCTTT. Its protein is CASRIQGANTEAFF.

This chain uses TRBV12-5 with TRBJ2-1; no clear D. Germline V lookup: CDR1 LGHNT, CDR2 FRNRAP. With 7 bases removed from V and 9 bases from J, the gap between germline ends came to 13 bases. This CDR3 contains 12 residues. This CDR3 reads CASDNNPGEQFF. The CDR3 region has the DNA TGTGCTAGTGATAATAACCCCGGTGAGCAGTTCTTC.

This chain joins TRBV5-1 and TRBJ1-5; D call uncertain. Germline assignment: CDR1 SGHRS and CDR2 YFSETQ. Trimming took 0 bases from V and 2 from J, leaving 12 bases between them. The CDR3 length is 16 residues. CDR3 region: CASSLGAGGGNQPQHF. In DNA form, the CDR3 reads TGCGCCAGCAGCTTGGGTGCGGGTGGTGGCAATCAGCCCCAGCATTTT.